The 26 T cell receptor beta chains in this list originate from one sample, sequenced in a study of neurological immune-mediated disorders. Using its own MiXCR run on the 5' RACE reads, TCRdb lists one record per CDR3 protein. The sample consists of about 50,000 distinct CDR3 sequences, 4% to 5.5% of them appearing once. Sequencing input: PBMCs. The receptors shown here come from a man in his forties or fifties with multiple sclerosis.

In regard to this clonotype: Since a much larger clone is just one base distant, this may be a read error. This chain links TRBV3-1 with TRBJ1-1; D may be TRBD1 (6 bases). CDR1 is LGHDT and CDR2 is YNNKEL in the germline V gene (reference sequence). This CDR3 has 11 amino acids. V shed 6 bases and J shed 4 bases, with 6 bases lying between them. Here the CDR3 DNA reads TGTGCCAGCAGACAGGGCACTGAAGCTTTCTTT. Amino acid sequence: CASRQGTEAFF.

This clonotype has just a few counts. The rearrangement links TRBV3-1 to TRBJ2-1; D ambiguous. The CDR3 runs 11 residues. V was trimmed by 6 bases and J by 7 bases, leaving 7 bases between them. Germline lookup yields CDR1 LGHDT and CDR2 YNNKEL (reference sequence). The CDR3 loop is CASRKENEQFF. CDR3 nucleotides: TGTGCCAGCAGAAAAGAAAATGAGCAGTTCTTC.

Many counts were recorded for this clonotype. The chain couples TRBV7-9 to TRBJ2-1; the match to TRBD1 covers 9 bases. CDR1 is SEHNR, CDR2 FQNEAQ, per germline (reference sequence). The CDR3 loop spans 20 amino acids. V dropped 3 bases and J dropped 6; count of bases not matched to a gene: 21. This CDR3 reads CASSFSSGTGKLGESNEQFF. The CDR3 DNA is TGTGCCAGCAGCTTCTCGTCGGGGACAGGGAAGTTGGGAGAATCCAATGAGCAGTTCTTC.

This clonotype was found many times. Written as DNA, the CDR3 is TGTGCCATCTCCGGGATCTATACCGATGGCTACACCTTC. Residues: CAISGIYTDGYTF. The rearrangement uses TRBV10-3 and TRBJ1-2; D remains ambiguous. Germline CDR1 and CDR2: ENHRY and SYGVKD. The CDR3 spans 13 residues. V lost 8 bases to trimming and J lost 6 bases, with 16 bases between them.

This clonotype came up many times. The chain couples TRBV11-2 to TRBJ1-2; tentative D call: TRBD1 (5 bases). The CDR3 runs 17 residues. In germline, CDR1 is SGHAT, CDR2 FQNNGV. V lost 1 base, J lost 6 bases, and 21 bases lay in between. The CDR3 DNA reads as TGTGCCAGCAGCTTAGTCAGGGACCTTGGCTACGGGGATGGCTACACCTTC. This translates into CASSLVRDLGYGDGYTF.

This clonotype has at least ten counts. The rearrangement links TRBV27 to TRBJ2-2, with 9 bases fitting TRBD1. The CDR3 is 16 residues long. V lost 8 bases, J lost 1 base, and 8 bases stayed unmatched. Germline V gene lookup returns CDR1 MNHEY and CDR2 SMNVEV (reference sequence). The CDR3 loop is CASPGQGIWNTGELFF. CDR3 in DNA: TGTGCCAGCCCAGGACAGGGGATTTGGAACACCGGGGAGCTGTTTTTT.

This clonotype was counted many times. The CDR3 DNA reads as TGTGCCAGCAGCTTGGTGGGGAAGATGGATACGCAGTATTTT. The encoded protein is CASSLVGKMDTQYF. The chain joins TRBV5-6 to TRBJ2-3; D remains unclear. The V end was cut by 0 bases, the J end by 6 bases, with 11 bases between. This CDR3 has 14 amino acids. The germline V gene encodes CDR1 SGHDT and CDR2 YYEEEE.

The rearrangement joins TRBV12-3 or TRBV12-4 to TRBJ2-3, with a possible D match to TRBD1 (6 bases). V lost 5 bases, J lost 3 bases, and 15 bases lay in between. This CDR3 region has 15 residues. CDR3 coding DNA: TGTGCCAGCAGTCCATCTCCCAGGGGAACAGATACGCAGTATTTT. Protein: CASSPSPRGTDTQYF.

This clonotype came up many times. V is TRBV5-1 and J is TRBJ2-5; a weak D match, TRBD2 (6 bases). The V end was cut by 6 bases, the J end by 5 bases, with 14 bases between. Germline V gene sequence: CDR1 SGHRS, CDR2 YFSETQ. The CDR3 covers 13 residues. CDR3 in DNA: TGCGCCAGCAAGACTAGTTCCTTTGAGACCCAGTACTTC. Its protein product is CASKTSSFETQYF.

This clonotype occurred a few times. The rearrangement links TRBV6-6 to TRBJ1-4; 8 nucleotides line up with TRBD1. V dropped 1 base and J dropped 5; count of bases not matched to a gene: 6. This CDR3 spans 16 amino acids. Germline lookup yields CDR1 MNHNY and CDR2 SVGAGI (reference sequence). In DNA form, the CDR3 reads TGTGCCAGCAGTTACTTATGGACAGGGCCAAATGAAAAACTGTTTTTT. It yields the protein CASSYLWTGPNEKLFF.

This clonotype was observed many times. This chain links TRBV5-1 with TRBJ1-2; weak D call: TRBD1 (5 bases). Per germline, CDR1 SGHRS and CDR2 YFSETQ. V shed 0 bases and J shed 6 bases, with 15 bases lying between them. The CDR3 spans 15 residues. CDR3 nucleotides: TGCGCCAGCAGCTTGGAGGGCAGGGATTTGGATGGCTACACCTTC. The encoded protein is CASSLEGRDLDGYTF. Combining the CDR3 with reference TRBV5-1 and TRBJ1-2 gives the whole variable domain KAGVTQTPRYLIKTRGQQVTLSCSPISGHRSVSWYQQTPGQGLQFLFEYFSETQRNKGNFPGRFSGRQFSNSRSEMNVSTLELGDSALYLCASSLEGRDLDGYTFGSGTRLTVV.

This clonotype has only a few counts. This chain links TRBV5-1 with TRBJ1-2; a possible D gene is TRBD1 (5 bases). The CDR3 length is 15 residues. Trimming stripped 4 bases from V and 0 bases from J, with 13 bases between. Germline loops: CDR1 SGHRS, CDR2 YFSETQ. CDR3 DNA: TGCGCCAGCAGCCCCCGGGACGGTACTAACTATGGCTACACCTTC. Translation: CASSPRDGTNYGYTF.

This clonotype appeared many times. The V call is TRBV5-1, the J call TRBJ2-7, with D hard to call. The germline CDR1 and CDR2 sequences are SGHRS and YFSETQ. V lost 2 bases, J lost 9 bases, and 21 bases lay in between. The CDR3 spans 15 residues. The CDR3 here is CASSLDGSDVQRQYF. CDR3 in DNA: TGCGCCAGCAGCTTAGACGGGTCTGACGTTCAACGGCAGTACTTC.

This clonotype has just a few counts. The chain carries TRBV5-1 and TRBJ2-3; D unresolved. CDR1 is SGHRS and CDR2 is YFSETQ in the germline V gene. V was shortened by 0 bases and J by 2 bases, with 4 bases between the two germline ends. The CDR3 runs 13 residues. CDR3 nucleotides: TGCGCCAGCAGCTTGGACTACACAGATACGCAGTATTTT. It translates to CASSLDYTDTQYF.

This clonotype was recorded at least ten times. The chain is built from TRBV15 and TRBJ2-1, with 9 bases matching TRBD2. The CDR3 totals 15 residues. The J segment lost 4 bases and the V segment lost 3 bases, leaving 4 bases of the junction unmatched. Germline V gene lookup returns CDR1 LNHNV and CDR2 YYDKDF (reference sequence). The CDR3 nucleotides are TGTGCCACCAGCAGCCTAGCGGGAATGTACAATGAGCAGTTCTTC. Translating gives CATSSLAGMYNEQFF.

Ten or more counts support this clonotype. This chain joins TRBV20-1 and TRBJ1-5; perhaps TRBD1 as D (5 bases). The V and J ends lost 5 bases and 7 bases respectively, with 18 bases between them. The CDR3 has 14 amino acids. Germline CDR1 is DFQATT and CDR2 is SNEGSKA (reference sequence). The CDR3 DNA is TGCAGTGCTTCCGGGACGGACAAACGACAGCCCCAGCATTTT. Protein product: CSASGTDKRQPQHF.

This clonotype was detected ten times or more. CDR3 DNA: TGTGCCAGCAGCCAAACTAGCGGGGGGGCCGGAGAGACCCAGTACTTC. As protein: CASSQTSGGAGETQYF. V gene TRBV7-2 combines with J gene TRBJ2-5, with TRBD2 matching 13 bases. The germline V gene has CDR1 SGHTA and CDR2 FQGNSA. V was pared by 5 bases and J by 4 bases, with 7 bases of the junction left unmatched. The CDR3 has 16 amino acids.

This clonotype has a count of ten or more. V gene TRBV5-5 combines with J gene TRBJ1-3; 7 nucleotides align to TRBD1. The J segment lost 4 bases and the V segment lost 1 base, leaving 11 bases of the junction unmatched. CDR3 length: 17 residues. Germline V gives CDR1 SGHKS, CDR2 YYEKEE (reference sequence). The CDR3: CASSLSPDRASGNTIYF. The CDR3 region has the DNA TGTGCCAGCAGCTTGAGTCCCGACAGGGCGTCCGGAAACACCATATATTTT.

This clonotype came up many times. The chain recombines TRBV29-1 with TRBJ2-2; D is uncertain. CDR1 and CDR2 (germline): SQVTM, ANQGSEA. Trimming took off 8 bases at V and 0 bases at J, with 10 bases between the two ends. This CDR3 contains 13 residues. CDR3 DNA: TGCAGCTACAACGAGCCGAACACCGGGGAGCTGTTTTTT. This translates into CSYNEPNTGELFF.

This clonotype was observed at least ten times. The DNA is omitted, as the CDR3 cannot be located on it reliably, and the CDR3 follows TCRdb's listing. The V and J genes are TRBV6-6 and TRBJ1-5; no DNA check was done on the table's D call, TRBD1. The CDR3 contains 20 residues when both ends are counted. Germline V gives CDR1 MNHNY, CDR2 SVGAGI (reference sequence). This chain's CDR3 is CASSYSGDRSLFFGNQPQHF.

This clonotype was counted at least ten times. The J gene is TRBJ2-3, the V gene TRBV7-6; unclear D gene. The V end was cut by 2 bases, the J end by 2 bases, with 2 bases between. This CDR3 is 12 amino acids long. The germline CDR1 and CDR2 sequences are SGHVS and FNYEAQ. The CDR3 region is CASSLPTDTQYF. CDR3 DNA: TGTGCCAGCAGCTTACCCACAGATACGCAGTATTTT.

The chain joins TRBV7-8 to TRBJ2-4, with 8 bases matching TRBD1. Trimming removed 5 bases from V and 0 bases from J; junction bases left unmatched: 9. CDR1 is SGHVS, CDR2 FQNEAQ, per germline. The CDR3 runs to 17 residues. CDR3 sequence reads: CASSASGTGLAKNIQYF. The CDR3 DNA reads TGTGCCAGCAGCGCCTCCGGGACAGGCTTAGCCAAAAACATTCAGTACTTC.

In this sample, this clonotype turned up many times. The V call is TRBV5-1, the J call TRBJ1-4, with a tentative D call TRBD1 (5 bases). V was trimmed by 4 bases and J by 2 bases, leaving 12 bases between them. The CDR3 totals 15 residues. The V gene's germline CDR1 is SGHRS and CDR2 YFSETQ. For the CDR3, the DNA is TGCGCCAGCAGCGTAGACAGTCCGACTAATGAAAAACTGTTTTTT. It translates to CASSVDSPTNEKLFF.

This clonotype was seen at least ten times. The V gene is TRBV12-3 or TRBV12-4, the J gene TRBJ2-1; 9 positions agree with TRBD2. The CDR3 has 15 amino acids. V dropped 4 bases and J dropped 9; count of bases not matched to a gene: 10. The CDR3, as DNA: TGTGCCAGCAGTTCATCTAGCGGGATAATCACTGAGCAGTTCTTC. Translating it yields CASSSSSGIITEQFF.

Remarks on this clonotype: This may be a read error, as it is one base from a much larger clone. No conserved phenylalanine or tryptophan ends this CDR3, so it is likely a read error. The chain couples TRBV20-1 to TRBJ2-1; no clear D. The CDR3 consists of 10 residues. The V end lost 0 bases, the J end lost 8 bases, and 2 bases lay between the germline ends. Per the germline V gene, CDR1 is DFQATT and CDR2 is SNEGSKA (reference sequence). DNA of the CDR3: TGCAGTGCTAGAGATGATGAGCAGTTCATC. Its translation: CSARDDEQFI.

This clonotype was counted many times. The V and J genes are TRBV29-1 and TRBJ2-7; 8 bases map to TRBD2. The CDR3 has 12 residues. Germline loops: CDR1 SQVTM, CDR2 ANQGSEA. V shed 4 bases, J shed 6 bases, and the junction held 5 bases outside the gene matches. Here the CDR3 DNA reads TGCAGCGTTGCACCGGCGGGAGGCGAGCAGTACTTC. It codes for CSVAPAGGEQYF.